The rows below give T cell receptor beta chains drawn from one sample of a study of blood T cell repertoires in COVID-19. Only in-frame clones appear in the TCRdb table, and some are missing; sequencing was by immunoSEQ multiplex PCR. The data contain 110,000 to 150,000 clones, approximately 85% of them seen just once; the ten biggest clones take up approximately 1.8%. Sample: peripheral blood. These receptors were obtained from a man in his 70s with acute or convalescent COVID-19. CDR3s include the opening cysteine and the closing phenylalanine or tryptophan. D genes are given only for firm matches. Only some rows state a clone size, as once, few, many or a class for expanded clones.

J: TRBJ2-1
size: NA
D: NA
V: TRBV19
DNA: TGTGCCAGTAGTCTACAGGGTCGAGGGAATGAGCAGTTCTTC
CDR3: CASSLQGRGNEQFF

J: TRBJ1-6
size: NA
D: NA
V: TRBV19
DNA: TGTGCCAGTAGTATAGGGCAGTTTAATTCACCCCTCCACTTT
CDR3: CASSIGQFNSPLHF

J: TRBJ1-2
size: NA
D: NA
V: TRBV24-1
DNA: TGTGCCACCAGTGATTTGCAGCGTAACTATGGCTACACCTTC
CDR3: CATSDLQRNYGYTF

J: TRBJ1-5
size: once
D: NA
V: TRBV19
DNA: TGTGCCAGTAAGTGGGGGGGGAATCAGCCCCAGCATTTT
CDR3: CASKWGGNQPQHF

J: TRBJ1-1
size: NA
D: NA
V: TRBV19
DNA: TGTGCCAGTAGTCCCTTCACCAACAGTGAAGCTTTCTTT
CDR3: CASSPFTNSEAFF

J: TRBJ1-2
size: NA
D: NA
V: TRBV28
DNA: TGTGCCAGCCGGTCCTCCGCTAACTATGGCTACACCTTC
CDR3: CASRSSANYGYTF

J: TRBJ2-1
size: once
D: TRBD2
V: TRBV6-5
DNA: TGTGCCAGCAGGGTAGCGGGGGGGGCCTACAATGAGCAGTTCTTC
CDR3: CASRVAGGAYNEQFF

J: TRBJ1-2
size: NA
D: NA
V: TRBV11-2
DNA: TGTGCCAGCAGCTTAGACCAAACGGGGGTAGTGGGAGGCTACACCTTC
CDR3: CASSLDQTGVVGGYTF

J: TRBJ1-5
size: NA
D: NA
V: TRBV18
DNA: TGTGCCAGCTCCCTAGAGAGCGGGGGCCCACAGCATTTT
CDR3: CASSLESGGPQHF

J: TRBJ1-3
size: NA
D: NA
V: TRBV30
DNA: TGTTCCATGAGCTCTGGAAACACCATATATTTT
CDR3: CSMSSGNTIYF

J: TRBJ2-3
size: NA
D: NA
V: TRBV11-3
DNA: TGTGCCAGCAGCTTAGCTCGCGGTACGCAGTATTTT
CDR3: CASSLARGTQYF

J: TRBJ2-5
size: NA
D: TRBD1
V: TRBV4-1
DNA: TGCGCCAGCAGCCAAGGGACAGGACAAGAGACCCAGTACTTC
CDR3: CASSQGTGQETQYF